These 18 T cell receptor beta chains share one sample of origin, sequenced in a study of breast tumors, draining lymph nodes, adjacent tissues. From the multiplex PCR reads, TCRdb called clonotypes with MiXCR, one entry per CDR3 protein. The table has some 110,000 distinct CDR3 sequences, more than 25% seen once. The lymph nodes were axillary draining lymph nodes from breast cancer patients. Sequenced: axillary lymph node tissue. These receptors all come from a female donor with breast cancer. Some clones in this sample may be carry-over from other donors' samples.

The sample holds many counts of this clonotype. The chain recombines TRBV5-1 with TRBJ1-1, with D unresolved. The V end lost 0 bases, the J end lost 1 base, and 4 bases lay between the germline ends. The CDR3 is made up of 13 amino acids. Germline values: CDR1 SGHRS, CDR2 YFSETQ. DNA for the CDR3: TGCGCCAGCAGCTTGGCAGCGAACACTGAAGCTTTCTTT. Its translation: CASSLAANTEAFF.

About this clonotype itself: The junction departs from germline at one end; a sequencing error may be responsible. V and J are TRBV27 and TRBJ2-1; D remains ambiguous. This CDR3 has 11 residues. CDR1 is MNHEY, CDR2 SMNVEV, per germline (reference sequence). CDR3 DNA sequence: TGTGCCAGCAGTTTAGGCAATGGGCAGTTCTTC. Protein product: CASSLGNGQFF.

Concerning this clonotype: A much larger clone differs from this one at a single base, so this may be a read error. The chain couples TRBV6-2 or TRBV6-3 to TRBJ1-2; D call uncertain. Per the germline V gene, CDR1 is MNHEY and CDR2 is SVGEGT. The CDR3 length is 14 residues. The V end lost 5 bases, the J end lost 2 bases, and 12 bases lay between the germline ends. CDR3 sequence reads: CASSPYSINYGYTF. In DNA, the CDR3 is TGTGCCAGCAGTCCATACAGCATCAACTATGGCTACACCTTC.

The CDR3 region is CSAREGSGSSYEQYF. The CDR3 DNA sequence: TGCAGTGCTAGAGAGGGTAGCGGGAGCTCCTACGAGCAGTACTTC. The chain combines TRBV20-1 with TRBJ2-7; the match to TRBD2 covers 9 bases. The CDR3 runs to 15 residues. Germline CDR1 reads DFQATT; CDR2 reads SNEGSKA (reference sequence). V trimming: 0 bases; J trimming: 0 bases; junction bases outside the gene matches: 3.

In this sample, this clonotype turned up a few times. This may be a read error, as it is one base from a much larger clone. The chain uses TRBV6-5 and TRBJ1-2; TRBD1 might be the D (5 bases). This CDR3 region has 14 residues. CDR1 MNHEY and CDR2 SVGAGI come from the germline V gene. V shed 5 bases and J shed 2 bases, with 12 bases lying between them. CDR3 sequence: CASSHLDSNYGYTF. CDR3 coding DNA: TGTGCCAGCAGTCACTTAGACAGCAACTATGGCTACACCTTC.

The genes are TRBV5-1 and TRBJ2-1, with 7 bases that match TRBD2. CDR3 length: 13 residues. Germline V gene sequence: CDR1 SGHRS, CDR2 YFSETQ. Germline trimming cut 6 bases from V and 7 bases from J; bases unmatched to any gene: 7. CDR3 loop: CASKRAGSNEQFF. In DNA, the CDR3 is TGCGCCAGCAAGAGAGCGGGATCAAATGAGCAGTTCTTC.

This clonotype was counted at least ten times. CDR3: CSAIAGGKETQYF. The CDR3 nucleotides read TGCAGTGCTATAGCGGGAGGAAAGGAGACCCAGTACTTC. The chain has TRBV20-1 and TRBJ2-5; 10 bases line up with TRBD2. Germline V lookup: CDR1 DFQATT, CDR2 SNEGSKA (reference sequence). The length of the CDR3 is 13 residues. J was trimmed by 5 bases and V by 4 bases; bases with no gene match: 4.

The sample holds many counts of this clonotype. This sequence joins TRBV6-5 and TRBJ2-2; 11 bases fit TRBD1. With 1 base clipped from V and 4 bases from J, the junction kept 2 bases outside the gene matches. Germline CDR1 reads MNHEY; CDR2 reads SVGAGI. The CDR3 contains 16 residues. In nucleotides, the CDR3 is TGTGCCAGCAGTTACTTCGGGACAGGGGGCACCGGGGAGCTGTTTTTT. This codes for CASSYFGTGGTGELFF.

The V and J genes are TRBV6-5 and TRBJ1-1; 9 bases line up with TRBD1. The J segment lost 1 base and the V segment lost 5 bases, leaving 5 bases of the junction unmatched. The CDR3 covers 15 residues. CDR1 and CDR2 (germline): MNHEY, SVGAGI. The CDR3 bases are TGTGCCAGCAGTCTGGACAGGGGAGGGAACACTGAAGCTTTCTTT. Its protein product is CASSLDRGGNTEAFF.

The chain has TRBV13 and TRBJ1-1; weak D call: TRBD1 (5 bases). Germline V CDR1 and CDR2: PRHDT, FYEKMQ (reference sequence). This CDR3 region has 13 residues. V was shortened by 7 bases and J by 5 bases, with 14 bases between the two germline ends. CDR3 coding DNA: TGTGCCAGCATTAAGGCGGGGACGACTGAAGCTTTCTTT. This encodes CASIKAGTTEAFF.

Concerning this clonotype: A read error may account for a junction end that differs from germline. This chain's CDR3 is CSVEGGETQYF. The CDR3 DNA follows: TGCAGCGTTGAGGGGGGGGAGACCCAATACTTC. J is TRBJ2-5 and V is TRBV29-1; 7 bases align to TRBD2. CDR1 and CDR2 from the germline V gene are SQVTM and ANQGSEA. This CDR3 comprises 11 residues.

The sample holds many counts of this clonotype. This may come from a read error, since a much larger clone is one base off. The V gene is TRBV11-3, the J gene TRBJ2-7, with D possibly TRBD2 on 6 matching bases. V was clipped by 1 base and J by 4 bases, with 14 bases between them. Germline V gene sequence: CDR1 SGHNT, CDR2 YENEEA. The CDR3 length is 15 residues. The CDR3 spells CASSLAGGAAYEQYF. DNA for the CDR3: TGTGCCAGCAGCTTAGCGGGCGGGGCAGCATACGAGCAGTACTTC.

In this sample, this clonotype turned up many times. The CDR3 nucleotides read TGTGCCAGCAGCGGGACACTCGATGAGCAGTTCTTC. This codes for CASSGTLDEQFF. The rearrangement joins TRBV5-4 to TRBJ2-1; tentative D call: TRBD1 (6 bases). Trimming pared 4 bases from V and 8 bases from J, leaving 10 bases between. In germline, CDR1 is SGHNT, CDR2 YYREEE (reference sequence). The CDR3 loop spans 12 amino acids.

This clonotype was detected only a few times. The V call is TRBV30, the J call TRBJ2-5; 8 nucleotides match TRBD2. The CDR3 covers 15 residues. J was trimmed by 5 bases and V by 1 base; bases with no gene match: 9. From germline, CDR1 is GTSNPN and CDR2 SVGIG (reference sequence). CDR3 sequence reads: CAWSGTGGVGETQYF. In DNA, the CDR3 is TGTGCCTGGAGTGGTACGGGAGGGGTAGGGGAGACCCAGTACTTC. Combining the CDR3 with reference TRBV30 and TRBJ2-5 gives the whole variable domain SQTIHQWPATLVQPVGSPLSLECTVEGTSNPNLYWYRQAAGRGLQLLFYSVGIGQISSEVPQNLSASRPQDRQFILSSKKLLLSDSGFYLCAWSGTGGVGETQYFGPGTRLLVL.

This clonotype appeared a few times. A much larger clone differs by one base, so this may be a read error. The chain recombines TRBV5-5 with TRBJ2-2; the D gene is possibly TRBD1 (6 bases). The CDR3 sequence is 18 residues long. V was cut by 4 bases and J by 0 bases, with 19 bases left in between. Germline V gives CDR1 SGHKS, CDR2 YYEKEE (reference sequence). The CDR3 sequence is CASSPTSPDSSNTGELFF. The CDR3 coding sequence is TGTGCCAGCAGCCCTACGAGTCCGGACAGCTCGAACACCGGGGAGCTGTTTTTT.

A remark on this clonotype: This may be a read error: a much more frequent sequence differs by one nucleotide. This chain connects TRBV14 to TRBJ2-1, with TRBD2 matching over 11 bases. From germline, CDR1 is SGHDN and CDR2 FVKESK. The CDR3 has 15 amino acids. The CDR3, as DNA: TGTGCCAGCAGCCTTGGGACTAGCGGCTACAATGAGCCGTTCTTC. Protein product: CASSLGTSGYNEPFF.

In its sample, this clonotype was seen many times. The J gene is TRBJ1-2, the V gene TRBV7-9; possibly TRBD1 for D (5 bases). The germline gives CDR1 SEHNR, CDR2 FQNEAQ (reference sequence). The V end lost 5 bases, the J end lost 4 bases, and 14 bases lay between the germline ends. The CDR3 totals 14 residues. The CDR3 DNA reads TGTGCCAGCAGCCCACCGGGGGTCCCCTATGGCTACACCTTC. Amino acids: CASSPPGVPYGYTF.

In this sample, this clonotype turned up many times. The V and J genes are TRBV29-1 and TRBJ2-2, with TRBD2 identical over 7 bases. The junction had 3 bases not matched to a gene; V was cut back by 7 bases and J by 1 base. CDR3 size: 13 residues. Germline CDR1 SQVTM, CDR2 ANQGSEA. The CDR3 bases are TGCAGCGCCTCGGGGGGGAACACCGGGGAGCTGTTTTTT. It is translated as CSASGGNTGELFF.